A single T cell receptor (beta chain) is shown here with its context. This receptor's antigen is unknown. No much larger clonotype is one base removed from it; base qualities were not supplied. CD8 naive samples were obtained by positive selection for CCR7 among CD45RO-negative cells, yielding a CD45RA+CCR7+ population from which TemRA cells were excluded. Donors were healthy HIV-negative adults with no recently reported acute infections or vaccinations. All donors were Caucasian adults living in Nashville, Tennessee, USA. Blood was collected by leukapheresis, and PBMCs were isolated by Ficoll-Histopaque density gradient centrifugation and then cryopreserved in liquid nitrogen vapor phase. Purity and quantity of every magnetically sorted T cell population were checked by analytical flow cytometry. Genomic DNA was isolated from every sorted fraction and measured by UV absorbance on a Nanodrop 2000c.

This sample was included in a study of shared clonotypes between healthy human individuals (dated by TCRdb to 2020 to 2022). Study-wide context: The cohort comprised a couple of women and a few men aged 18 to 49 years. Blood TCR repertoires of about 5 healthy adults were deeply sequenced to estimate repertoire size and the extent of clonotype sharing between individuals. Per donor, three plates each were used for CD4 naive and CD4 memory, two for CD8 naive, and one for CD8 memory. Leukapheresis yielded between about 0.9 and 8.9 billion PBMCs per donor. To increase sequencing depth and limit assay-specific biases, different laboratories used diverse techniques to prepare libraries and sequence TCR repertoires.

Using the deep immunoSEQ assay, TCR CDR3 regions were amplified from genomic DNA by multiplex PCR. Extracted genomic DNA from each cell subset was distributed evenly across all wells of several immunoSEQ 96-well plates, and each plate was treated as a replicate. For sorted subsets, 200 to 250 ng of genomic DNA, equivalent to about 30,000 T cell genomes, went into each replicate PCR. The purified libraries were quantified using a Qubit 3.0 fluorometer, sized with a Bioanalyzer 2100, and then quantified again using the KAPA Library Quantification kit. Every immunoSEQ 96-well plate was sequenced on a dedicated single-read 150-cycle Illumina NextSeq 550 flow cell. Regarding the original processing steps: The immunoSEQ output contained only junctional sequences without quality scores, so filtering could not match that applied to full-length reads. Sequences were annotated with PyIR, a Python wrapper for IgBLAST v1.9, using IMGT germline references to assign V/J genes and CDR3. Reads were removed for weak V/J assignments (E-value above 1e-6), missing CDR3, stop codons, out-of-frame junctions, or ambiguous translated residues. V3J clonotypes were defined as sequences sharing an identical inferred V gene, J gene, and CDR3 amino acid sequence. To compute the percentage overlap between repertoires, the number of shared unique clonotypes was divided by the size of the smaller repertoire. Richness of each repertoire was evaluated using RTK rarefaction, the Chao1 estimator, and Recon v2.1 estimates of unobserved clonotypes. For all TCRbeta clonotypes obtained by the gDNA method from a handful of donors, generation probabilities were computed with OLGA. Held by TCRdb, this immuneACCESS table contains in-frame sequences only and omits some clones. Under half of the omission traces to an unresolved V gene where checked; the cause of the rest is unknown. Clone size and the V and J calls come from that table; the DNA yielded D and trimming. For this sample the table gives roughly 2 million clones, of which 85% to 95% were detected only once. Of the sample, 0.9% to 1.3% is held by the ten largest clones.

V is pared back by 2 bases and J by 4 bases, with 11 bases lying between the germline termini. The CDR3 runs 15 amino acids, cysteine and phenylalanine included. This entry keeps only the CDR3 DNA: 45 bases, framed from base 1. As encoded in the germline V gene, CDR1 is MNHNS while CDR2 is SASEGT. What the work shows at the level of the full study, not this receptor alone: Larger estimated clonotype richness was generally found for naive subsets than for memory subsets. Sampling was restricted to blood, and TCR repertoires in tissue are likely to differ from TCR repertoires in blood. Roughly 5% of naive CD4, around 3.5% of naive CD8, approximately 2% of memory CD4, and around 0.4% of memory CD8 clonotypes were shared across a handful of donors. Based on pairwise subsampling, the degree of clonotype sharing among donors was expected to be affected by sequencing depth. Because the study included a small number of donors, the genetic and exposure-history diversity represented was limited. Incomplete sequencing was indicated by rarefaction of sorted-subset datasets, despite the large sequencing depth. Higher generation probabilities were observed for clonotypes shared by all four sorted-subset donors than for non-shared clonotypes.

The sequence was collected from a man aged 18 to 29 in good health. The specimen was naive CD8+ T cells sorted from blood. According to the study, the label for this sample's cell subset or site signals: CD45RA+CCR7+. The chain is encoded by TRBV6-1 joined to TRBJ2-2, and perhaps TRBD1 as D gene, on 6 matching bases. The DNA reads as follows: TGTGCCAGCAGTGAAAGGACAGAGGGCACCGGGGAGCTGTTTTTT. Translated, it reads CASSERTEGTGELFF.